This T cell receptor beta chain came from a study of pediatric ulcerative colitis. The data were produced by immunoSEQ multiplex PCR, yet TCRdb's version contains in-frame clones alone and is incomplete. The sample lists about 64,000 clones; about 90% were seen once. V was cut by 2 bases and J by 2 bases, with 13 bases left in between. Germline CDR1 is SGHTA and CDR2 is FQGNSA. This CDR3 is 15 amino acids long. The sequencing input was blood. The chain has TRBV7-2 and TRBJ2-7; D may be TRBD2 (6 bases). The receptor comes from a boy younger than 18 with severe ulcerative colitis. CDR3 protein: CASSLRASAAYEQYF. In DNA, the CDR3 is TGTGCCAGCAGCTTAAGGGCTAGCGCCGCCTACGAGCAGTACTTC.